Each of the 31 T cell receptor beta chains below was sequenced from the same sample in a study of T cells in Graves' hyperthyroidism and ophthalmopathy. The TCR beta CDR3 regions underwent amplification using RNA transcripts as the source. Primed by the HTBI set, a first-round RT-PCR was run on the TCR CDR3. TCRdb fed the multiplex PCR reads into MiXCR, producing one record per CDR3 protein. The table has around 300,000 distinct CDR3 sequences, approximately 18% seen once. The sample taken for sequencing was blood. All receptors come from a man in his fifties with Graves' ophthalmopathy.

This clonotype was observed a few times. The CDR3 region is CASSAGSPSPETQYF. CDR3 bases: TGTGCCAGCAGCGCCGGATCTCCGAGCCCAGAGACCCAGTACTTC. This chain connects TRBV9 to TRBJ2-5; D remains unclear. This CDR3 has 15 amino acids. The V gene lost 3 bases and the J gene lost 4 bases, with 16 bases spanning the gap. The germline V gene has CDR1 SGDLS and CDR2 YYNGEE.

At least ten counts were recorded for this clonotype. The J gene is TRBJ2-3, the V gene TRBV20-1; the match to TRBD2 covers 13 bases. Trimming at V came to 6 bases and at J to 2 bases, leaving 5 bases not matched to a gene. This CDR3 comprises 15 residues. From germline, CDR1 is DFQATT and CDR2 SNEGSKA (reference sequence). The CDR3 sequence is CSARGTSGNTDTQYF. The CDR3 nucleotides are TGCAGTGCCAGGGGGACTAGCGGGAACACAGATACGCAGTATTTT.

The chain carries TRBV14 and TRBJ2-7; possibly TRBD1 for D (5 bases). Trimming removed 0 bases from V and 0 bases from J, with 18 bases in between. In germline, CDR1 is SGHDN, CDR2 FVKESK. The CDR3 totals 18 residues. The CDR3 spells CASSQDIRQPGGSYEQYF. The DNA of the CDR3 is TGTGCCAGCAGCCAAGATATAAGACAGCCGGGCGGCTCCTACGAGCAGTACTTC.

This clonotype was picked up many times. The chain has TRBV27 and TRBJ2-1; TRBD2 agrees at 13 bases. J lost 2 bases, V lost 2 bases, and 6 bases had no gene match. CDR1 MNHEY and CDR2 SMNVEV come from the germline V gene (reference sequence). This CDR3 contains 18 residues. This CDR3 reads CASSLRLAGGAPYNEQFF. The DNA of the CDR3 is TGTGCCAGCAGTTTACGACTAGCGGGGGGAGCCCCCTACAATGAGCAGTTCTTC.

This clonotype was counted many times. The chain combines TRBV20-1 with TRBJ2-1; 9 nucleotides line up with TRBD1. CDR3 length: 14 residues. CDR1 is DFQATT and CDR2 is SNEGSKA in the germline V gene (reference sequence). Germline trimming cut 2 bases from V and 6 bases from J; bases unmatched to any gene: 5. CDR3 in amino acids: CSARPGQGLNEQFF. The DNA for the CDR3 is TGCAGTGCTAGACCGGGACAGGGACTCAATGAGCAGTTCTTC.

This clonotype was found a few times. The chain employs TRBV2 and TRBJ2-1; possible D gene TRBD2, 6 bases. Between the trimmed V and J ends, which lost 4 bases and 4 bases, there was a span of 11 bases. This CDR3 is 14 amino acids long. The V gene's germline CDR1 is SNHLY and CDR2 FYNNEI. For the CDR3, the DNA is TGTGCCAGCAGTGGTAGCGGTAGATACAATGAGCAGTTCTTC. Residues: CASSGSGRYNEQFF.

This clonotype was recorded many times. J is TRBJ1-2 and V is TRBV18; 9 bases agree with TRBD1. V shed 2 bases and J 8 bases; nucleotides not matched to a gene: 6. The CDR3 contains 14 residues. The germline CDR1 and CDR2 sequences are KGHSH and LQKENI. CDR3 sequence (DNA): TGTGCCAGCTCACCAGGGGGACAGGGAGAAGGCTACACCTTC. Protein: CASSPGGQGEGYTF.

In its sample, this clonotype was seen many times. The chain's CDR3 is CASSPTSTGGGTEAFF. The CDR3 region has the DNA TGTGCCAGCTCACCAACTTCTACAGGGGGCGGCACTGAAGCTTTCTTT. The gene calls are TRBV18 and TRBJ1-1; 9 positions match TRBD1. J was trimmed by 4 bases and V by 2 bases; bases with no gene match: 8. The CDR3 spans 16 residues. Germline-derived CDR1 and CDR2 are KGHSH and LQKENI.

The table lists this clonotype with many counts. The genes are TRBV7-3 and TRBJ2-1; no reliable D call. Trimming cost V 2 bases and J 3 bases, with 11 bases left between them. Germline lookup yields CDR1 SGHTA and CDR2 FQGTGA. The CDR3 spans 15 residues. The CDR3 nucleotides are TGTGCCAGCAGCTTAGTCCCGGGCGGCTACAATGAGCAGTTCTTC. Residues: CASSLVPGGYNEQFF.

Comment on this clonotype: A much larger clone lies one base from this, so it may be a read error. The CDR3 does not end in the conserved phenylalanine or tryptophan, so this is likely a read error. V usage is TRBV9 and J usage is TRBJ2-7, with D tentatively TRBD2 (5 bases). V lost 4 bases, J lost 3 bases, and 17 bases lay in between. Germline-derived CDR1 and CDR2 are SGDLS and YYNGEE. The CDR3 contains 15 residues. The CDR3 region is CASSPAEGRFYEQYY. The CDR3 bases are TGTGCCAGCAGCCCAGCGGAAGGAAGGTTCTACGAGCAGTACTAC.

A few counts support this clonotype. The chain employs TRBV15 and TRBJ2-3; D remains unclear. From germline, CDR1 is LNHNV and CDR2 YYDKDF (reference sequence). Trimming took 5 bases from V and 3 from J, leaving 6 bases between them. CDR3 length: 12 amino acids. Here the CDR3 DNA reads TGTGCCACCAGCCCGTGGACAGATACGCAGTATTTT. Translated, it gives CATSPWTDTQYF.

CDR3 in DNA: TGTGCCACCAGCAGGGCGAGCAATCAGCCCCAGCATTTT. This translates into CATSRASNQPQHF. The V call is TRBV24-1, the J call TRBJ1-5; TRBD1 is a possible D gene (5 bases). The CDR3 has 13 residues. V lost 7 bases, J lost 1 base, and 7 bases lay in between. Germline CDR1 reads KGHDR; CDR2 reads SFDVKD.

This clonotype was observed many times. This chain uses TRBV12-3 or TRBV12-4 with TRBJ2-5, with TRBD1 as a possible D gene (6 bases). Trimming removed 5 bases at V and 0 bases at J, with 13 bases between. This CDR3 contains 15 residues. The CDR3 sequence: CASSTRGGDQETQYF. Written as DNA, the CDR3 is TGTGCCAGCAGTACCCGAGGGGGTGACCAAGAGACCCAGTACTTC.

This clonotype was observed many times. The chain has TRBV5-1 and TRBJ2-1; 9 bases agree with TRBD2. Trimming removed 4 bases from V and 6 bases from J; junction bases left unmatched: 5. The CDR3 totals 14 residues. The germline gives CDR1 SGHRS, CDR2 YFSETQ. For the CDR3, the DNA is TGCGCCAGCAGCCTGATAGCGGGAGCCAATGAGCAGTTCTTC. This gives the protein CASSLIAGANEQFF.

J is TRBJ2-1 and V is TRBV10-3; 8 nucleotides agree with TRBD2. The CDR3 has 13 residues. In germline, CDR1 is ENHRY, CDR2 SYGVKD. V trimming: 6 bases; J trimming: 4 bases; junction bases outside the gene matches: 2. In nucleotides, the CDR3 is TGTGCCATCAGCGGGGGGGGGTACAATGAGCAGTTCTTC. Protein sequence: CAISGGGYNEQFF.

At least ten counts were recorded for this clonotype. This chain joins TRBV28 and TRBJ1-1, with unresolved D. Per germline, CDR1 MDHEN and CDR2 SYDVKM. The CDR3 has 15 residues. V was cut by 2 bases and J by 3 bases, with 13 bases left in between. CDR3 protein: CASSLTSLLDTEAFF. In DNA, the CDR3 is TGTGCCAGCAGTTTAACGAGTCTTCTAGACACTGAAGCTTTCTTT.

This clonotype showed up just a few times. V usage is TRBV3-1 and J usage is TRBJ1-2, with 8 bases matching TRBD1. The CDR3 consists of 14 residues. J gave up 8 bases and V 0 bases, and 5 bases lay outside the gene matches. The germline V gene encodes CDR1 LGHDT and CDR2 YNNKEL (reference sequence). In nucleotides, the CDR3 is TGTGCCAGCAGCCAAGACAGGGGGCCAGGAGGCTACACCTTC. This codes for CASSQDRGPGGYTF.

At least ten counts were recorded for this clonotype. The gene calls are TRBV11-2 and TRBJ1-1; TRBD1 might be the D (5 bases). Deletions cut 5 bases from V and 5 bases from J, with 12 bases between. CDR3 length: 13 residues. Per the germline V gene, CDR1 is SGHAT and CDR2 is FQNNGV. Written as DNA, the CDR3 is TGTGCCAGCAGCATTAGTCGGGGGACTGAAGCTTTCTTT. Translation: CASSISRGTEAFF.

This clonotype appeared many times. This rearrangement joins TRBV30 to TRBJ2-7, with 9 bases fitting TRBD1. The trim removed 2 bases at V and 0 bases at J, leaving 2 bases unmatched. The CDR3 loop spans 14 amino acids. CDR1 and CDR2 from the germline V gene are GTSNPN and SVGIG (reference sequence). CDR3: CAWSRQGGSYEQYF. CDR3 in DNA: TGTGCCTGGAGTCGACAGGGGGGCTCCTACGAGCAGTACTTC.

The sample holds many counts of this clonotype. The V gene is TRBV7-3, the J gene TRBJ2-3; 8 nucleotides match TRBD1. J lost 11 bases, V lost 3 bases, and 10 bases had no gene match. Germline-derived CDR1 and CDR2 are SGHTA and FQGTGA. This CDR3 region has 14 residues. The CDR3, as DNA: TGTGCCAGCAGCTTCCAGGGGGCACTCGGGATGCAGTATTTT. Residues: CASSFQGALGMQYF.

This clonotype was recorded many times. The chain couples TRBV2 to TRBJ1-5; no definite D call. CDR3 length: 12 residues. The germline V gene has CDR1 SNHLY and CDR2 FYNNEI. Trimming left V 6 bases short and J 8 bases short, with 11 bases between. The CDR3 loop reads CASSPPLEPQHF. As DNA, the CDR3 is TGTGCCAGCAGCCCACCCTTGGAGCCCCAGCATTTT.

This clonotype occurred many times. The chain couples TRBV5-4 to TRBJ2-6; no clear D. The CDR3 extends over 14 amino acids. CDR1 is SGHNT and CDR2 is YYREEE in the germline V gene (reference sequence). The V end was cut by 6 bases, the J end by 0 bases, with 7 bases between. The CDR3, as DNA: TGTGCCAGCACCGCAAGCTCTGGGGCCAACGTCCTGACTTTC. This translates into CASTASSGANVLTF.

In this sample, this clonotype turned up many times. The rearrangement joins TRBV3-1 to TRBJ1-1; maybe TRBD1 (6 bases). The V gene's germline CDR1 is LGHDT and CDR2 YNNKEL (reference sequence). Trimming shortened V by 10 bases and J by 2 bases, and 20 bases separated the two germline ends. This CDR3 spans 15 amino acids. CDR3 nucleotide sequence: TGTGCCACCGTACAGGGCGGCGTGACCAACACTGAAGCTTTCTTT. Amino acid sequence: CATVQGGVTNTEAFF.

Ten or more counts support this clonotype. The rearrangement uses TRBV13 and TRBJ2-5; no clear D gene. This CDR3 comprises 11 residues. The germline V gene has CDR1 PRHDT and CDR2 FYEKMQ (reference sequence). Trimming cost V 7 bases and J 5 bases, with 8 bases left between them. CDR3: CASTDGETQYF. The CDR3 region has the DNA TGTGCCAGCACGGACGGGGAGACCCAGTACTTC.

As regards this clonotype: Since a much larger clone is just one base distant, this may be a read error. This rearrangement joins TRBV24-1 to TRBJ2-1; weak D call: TRBD2 (6 bases). The V gene's germline CDR1 is KGHDR and CDR2 SFDVKD. The CDR3 totals 15 residues. Trimming left V 6 bases short and J 7 bases short, with 18 bases between. For the CDR3, the DNA is TGTGCCACCAGTCTCTGGGGGAGGACGGGTAATGAGCAGTTCTTC. It specifies CATSLWGRTGNEQFF.

The gene calls are TRBV7-3 and TRBJ1-2; 7 bases map to TRBD1. The germline CDR1 and CDR2 sequences are SGHTA and FQGTGA. V lost 0 bases and J lost 0; bases outside the gene matches: 1. This CDR3 has 15 residues. The CDR3 sequence is CASSLTGQSNYGYTF. CDR3 DNA: TGTGCCAGCAGCTTAACGGGACAGTCTAACTATGGCTACACCTTC.

This clonotype was seen a single time. A clone one base away is much larger, so this may be a read error. The chain employs TRBV2 and TRBJ2-7; D not certain. This CDR3 is built from 12 residues. V was cut by 6 bases and J by 0 bases, with 6 bases left in between. CDR1 and CDR2 (germline): SNHLY, FYNNEI. The CDR3 coding sequence is TGTGCCAGCAGCGACGCCTCCTACGAGCAGTACTTC. Translation gives CASSDASYEQYF.

The J gene is TRBJ2-1, the V gene TRBV18; TRBD2 might be the D (6 bases). The V end lost 6 bases, the J end lost 5 bases, and 8 bases lay between the germline ends. The length of the CDR3 is 12 residues. Germline lookup yields CDR1 KGHSH and CDR2 LQKENI. The CDR3 DNA reads as TGTGCCAGCTCCGGGACTCACAATGAGCAGTTCTTC. Translation gives CASSGTHNEQFF.

This clonotype has more than one count but fewer than ten. The chain has TRBV6-2 or TRBV6-3 and TRBJ1-3; D is unresolved. The V end lost 2 bases, the J end lost 4 bases, and 0 bases lay between the germline ends. CDR1 is MNHEY and CDR2 is SVGEGT in the germline V gene. The CDR3 has 11 residues. The CDR3 bases are TGTGCCAGCAGTTACGGAAACACCATATATTTT. It is translated as CASSYGNTIYF.

The V and J genes are TRBV9 and TRBJ2-7; TRBD2 aligns across 11 bases. J was trimmed by 4 bases and V by 4 bases; bases with no gene match: 10. Germline V lookup: CDR1 SGDLS, CDR2 YYNGEE. The CDR3 covers 16 residues. In DNA form, the CDR3 reads TGTGCCAGCAGCCTTAGCGGGAGGGGGGAGCGGTACGAGCAGTACTTC. Translation: CASSLSGRGERYEQYF.

This clonotype was recorded a few times. J is TRBJ2-4 and V is TRBV6-2 or TRBV6-3, with D tentatively TRBD1 (8 bases). The germline V gene encodes CDR1 MNHEY and CDR2 SVGEGT. The CDR3 has 20 residues. Trimming took off 7 bases at V and 6 bases at J, with 34 bases between the two ends. The CDR3 nucleotides are TGTGCCAGCAAACGGCGGGGTCGGCTTGATCCGACAGGGGAGGGAAACATTCAGTACTTC. Amino acid sequence: CASKRRGRLDPTGEGNIQYF.